Reported below is one T cell receptor beta chain. Its cognate antigen has yet to be identified. Within one base of it there is no much larger clone, and no base qualities were kept. The donors were roughly 39 Caucasian individuals from Russia, aged roughly 6 to 100 years, who were systemically healthy. Each donor gave roughly 9.5 milliliters of peripheral blood, collected into EDTA-treated Vacutainer tubes. Ficoll-Paque density-gradient centrifugation was used to isolate PBMCs, with at least 6 million obtained per sample. Total RNA was extracted from PBMCs with Trizol reagent, with at least 6 micrograms obtained per sample. Naive CD45RAhigh/CD27high T cell percentages were measured by flow cytometry on a PBMC aliquot from every donor. Library preparation was by 5' RACE. TCRdb records Illumina HiSeq 2500 as the sequencer. The second PCR ran for about 7 to 11 cycles and used a J-beta primer mix along with a sample-barcoded 5' primer. A template-switch 5' adaptor carrying 12 random nucleotides introduced a unique molecular identifier onto each TCR beta cDNA molecule. Each sample yielded at least 2.5 million CDR3-containing paired-end reads. First-strand cDNA synthesis was performed from all RNA using the Mint cDNA synthesis kit, with priming by a TRBC-specific oligonucleotide. Following uracil-DNA glycosylase treatment, a first 18-cycle PCR with universal primers M1SS and BC2_uni_R was performed on all cDNA. In the authors' own workflow: For normalization, 1 million high-quality reads were randomly selected from each sample, with every read carrying a distinct molecular identifier. Reads with shared molecular identifiers were discarded instead of being binned into consensus sequences. MiTCR, run with a Q25 quality threshold and the strictest error-elimination algorithm, handled CDR3 identification, clonotype clustering and error correction. A nonparametric unseen species model using Euler transformation provided a lower-bound estimate of total TCR beta diversity. Clones were called with MiXCR by TCRdb after fastp trimmed the public reads at Q25, and only in-frame beta chains were retained. Records with the same CDR3 protein are collapsed into one entry carrying the most frequent genes and DNA. The V and J calls were determined by TCRdb, not by the authors. This sample comprises 780,000 or so distinct CDR3 sequences, less than 70% of them detected only once. The top ten hold 40% to 50% of the sample.

This sample is part of a study of blood T cells in healthy people across ages (dated by TCRdb to between 2015 and 2017). General notes on the study: In model experiments, roughly one uniquely barcoded TCR beta cDNA molecule per two T cells was captured by template switching. Using deep sequencing normalized with unique cDNA molecular identifiers, the study measured how TCR beta repertoire diversity changes with age. Donors were grouped into four age groups: young (average about 15 years), middle-aged (39), aged (62) and long-lived (about 82). To avoid experimental bias, donors of different ages were spread randomly across the sequencing lanes. Two additional independent replicas of 1 million unique cDNA reads from the same blood draw were analyzed for two donors (one aged 18 to 29 and one aged 80 or older). Study-wide conclusions, independent of this receptor: Total diversity estimates from one million sequenced T cells were considered lower bounds and underestimates. Conclusive comparison of naive and antigen-experienced compartments was prevented by the profiling of bulk unsorted PBMCs. Donor CMV infection status was unknown, potentially confounding age-related changes in expanded clonotypes. The percentage of naive T cells measured by flow cytometry correlated strongly with observed TCR beta diversity. The long-lived group showed more naive CD4+ T cells, fewer expanded clones and increased TCR diversity than the aged group, suggesting age selection. As age increased, observed TCR beta diversity per million T cells dropped in a roughly linear way, and a significant reduction was already evident by age about 40.

The material sequenced was blood. The receptor's source is a man older than 75 in good health.

CDR3 loop: CASSAQGWNQPQHF. In nucleotides, the sequence is TGTGCCAGCAGTGCTCAGGGGTGGAATCAGCCCCAGCATTTT. The chain couples TRBV6-1 to TRBJ1-5; D gene: possibly TRBD1, on 6 matching bases. The germline V gene sets CDR1 to MNHNS and CDR2 to SASEGT. V is shortened by 4 bases, J by 4 bases, and the region joining them spans 11 bases. The CDR3, from cysteine to phenylalanine, totals 14 residues. CDR3 DNA only is kept here, 42 bases in frame from base 1.